This T cell receptor (beta chain) is drawn from a study of T cell changes during pregnancy in multiple sclerosis. Sequencing used immunoSEQ multiplex PCR; TCRdb keeps in-frame clones, though not all of them. This table has some 68,000 clones, about 90% appearing once. V lost 7 bases, J lost 8 bases, and 10 bases stayed unmatched. CDR3 size: 16 residues. Germline CDR1 and CDR2: MDHEN and SYDVKM. The chain joins TRBV28 to TRBJ1-6; 11 bases are a match to TRBD1. The sample was peripheral blood, taken in the second trimester of pregnancy. The TCR was taken from a female donor in good health, enrolled as a control in a pregnancy study. CDR3 nucleotide sequence: TGTGCCAGCACCCCCCCTCCGGGACAGGGGGATTCACCCCTCCACTTT. Residues: CASTPPPGQGDSPLHF.